This TCR beta chain was obtained from a study of blood T cells in healthy people across ages. Study-level information: About one barcoded beta molecule per two T cells was captured by template switching.

Trimming shortened V by 0 bases and J by 4 bases, and 7 bases separated the two germline ends. Germline loops: CDR1 GTSNPN, CDR2 SVGIG (reference sequence). The CDR3 is 14 residues long. Study conclusions and caveats: A strong correlation between TCR beta diversity and naive T cell percentage was seen.

Through a sample-barcoded 5' primer and a J-beta primer mix, a second PCR was run for roughly 6 to 11 cycles. MiXCR, run by TCRdb on the 5' RACE reads, gives a single entry per CDR3 protein. The table lists around 650,000 distinct CDR3 sequences, around 38% of them singletons. In regard to this clonotype: The antigen is undetermined.

Sequenced: blood. The clonotype comes from an older man in good health. The J gene is TRBJ2-6, the V gene TRBV30; D gene ambiguous. As DNA, the CDR3 is TGTGCCTGGAGTGTGTCACTCGGGGCCAACGTCCTGACTTTC. This encodes CAWSVSLGANVLTF. The full variable domain, with the rest looked up from reference TRBV30 and TRBJ2-6, is SQTIHQWPATLVQPVGSPLSLECTVEGTSNPNLYWYRQAAGRGLQLLFYSVGIGQISSEVPQNLSASRPQDRQFILSSKKLLLSDSGFYLCAWSVSLGANVLTFGAGSRLTVL.